This entry is about one TCR beta chain. The table came from immunoSEQ multiplex PCR; TCRdb's copy has only in-frame clones and leaves some out. The table lists over 85,000 clones, about 86% of them singletons. These data are taken from a study of radiotherapy plus CTLA-4 blockade in lung cancer. Germline CDR1 MGHRA, CDR2 YSYEKL. The trim removed 2 bases at V and 4 bases at J, leaving 7 bases unmatched. CDR3 length equals 15 residues. V and J are TRBV4-1 and TRBJ1-2; TRBD1 agrees at 7 bases. This receptor was obtained from a human donor with non-small cell lung cancer that progressed on radiotherapy plus ipilimumab. This material consisted of peripheral blood, taken from a patient treated with radiotherapy plus ipilimumab. CDR3 protein: CASSQTRDRVYGYTF. CDR3 coding DNA: TGCGCCAGCAGCCAAACCCGGGACAGAGTCTATGGCTACACCTTC.